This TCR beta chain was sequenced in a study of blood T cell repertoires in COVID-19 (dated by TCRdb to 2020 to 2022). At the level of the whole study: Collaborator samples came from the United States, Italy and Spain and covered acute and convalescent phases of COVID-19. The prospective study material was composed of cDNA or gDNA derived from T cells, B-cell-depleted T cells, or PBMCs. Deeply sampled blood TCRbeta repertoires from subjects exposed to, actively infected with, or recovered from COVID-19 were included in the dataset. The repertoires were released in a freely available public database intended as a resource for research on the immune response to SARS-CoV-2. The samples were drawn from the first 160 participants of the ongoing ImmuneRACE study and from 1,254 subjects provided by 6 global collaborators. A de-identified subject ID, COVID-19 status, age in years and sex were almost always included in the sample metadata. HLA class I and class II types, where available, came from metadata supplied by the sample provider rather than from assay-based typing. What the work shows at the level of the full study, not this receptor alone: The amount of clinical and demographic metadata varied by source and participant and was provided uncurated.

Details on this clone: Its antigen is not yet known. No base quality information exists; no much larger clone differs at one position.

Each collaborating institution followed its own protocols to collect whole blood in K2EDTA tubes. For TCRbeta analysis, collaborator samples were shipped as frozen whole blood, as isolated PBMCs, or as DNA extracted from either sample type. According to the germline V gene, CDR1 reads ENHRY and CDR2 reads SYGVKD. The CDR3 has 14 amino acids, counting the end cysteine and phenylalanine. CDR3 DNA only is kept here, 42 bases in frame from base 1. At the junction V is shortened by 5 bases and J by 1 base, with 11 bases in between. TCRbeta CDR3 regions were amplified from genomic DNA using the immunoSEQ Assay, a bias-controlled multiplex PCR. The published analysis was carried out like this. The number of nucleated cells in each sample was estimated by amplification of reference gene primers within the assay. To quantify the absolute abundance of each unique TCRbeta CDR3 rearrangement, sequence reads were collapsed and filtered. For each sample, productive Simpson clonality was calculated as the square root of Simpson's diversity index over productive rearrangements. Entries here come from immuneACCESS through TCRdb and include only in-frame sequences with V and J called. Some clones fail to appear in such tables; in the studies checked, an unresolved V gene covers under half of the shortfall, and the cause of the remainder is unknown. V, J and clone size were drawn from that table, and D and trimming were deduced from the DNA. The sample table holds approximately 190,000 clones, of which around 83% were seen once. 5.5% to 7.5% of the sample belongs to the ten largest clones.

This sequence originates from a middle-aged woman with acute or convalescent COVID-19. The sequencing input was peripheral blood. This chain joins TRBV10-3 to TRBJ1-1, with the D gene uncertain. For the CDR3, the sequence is CAISMRVGNTEAFF. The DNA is TGTGCCATCAGTATGAGGGTCGGGAACACTGAAGCTTTCTTT.